Shown below are 22 T cell receptor beta chains from a single sample sequenced in a study of OX40 agonist ivuxolimab in advanced cancers. Repertoires were generated with immunoSEQ multiplex PCR, while TCRdb's copy carries only in-frame clones and drops some. The table shows tens of thousands of clones, with 88% occurring only once. The sample here was CD4+ or CD8+ T cells sorted from blood, taken in a trial of the OX40 agonist ivuxolimab. The receptors were sampled from an adult with an advanced solid tumor such as melanoma, head and neck, liver or kidney cancer.

This clone was detected only once. The chain uses TRBV7-9 and TRBJ1-2; tentative D call: TRBD1 (6 bases). The CDR3 sequence is 14 residues long. Germline lookup yields CDR1 SEHNR and CDR2 FQNEAQ (reference sequence). V was shortened by 2 bases and J by 3 bases, with 10 bases between the two germline ends. The CDR3 nucleotides are TGTGCCAGCAGCTTATCAGGGGCGGACTATGGCTACACCTTC. Residues: CASSLSGADYGYTF.

The chain uses TRBV7-2 and TRBJ2-2; weak D call: TRBD2 (5 bases). The CDR3 loop spans 14 amino acids. The V gene lost 3 bases and the J gene lost 5 bases, with 10 bases spanning the gap. Germline CDR1 reads SGHTA; CDR2 reads FQGNSA. The CDR3 spells CASSFGVRTGELFF. The CDR3 nucleotides are TGTGCCAGCAGCTTCGGGGTACGAACCGGGGAGCTGTTTTTT.

Concerning this clone: Sequence at one end of the junction differs from germline and may be a read error. The chain uses TRBV5-4 and TRBJ1-2, with 7 bases identical to TRBD1. Germline CDR1 reads SGHNT; CDR2 reads YYREEE (reference sequence). The CDR3 has 12 amino acids. The CDR3 DNA is TGTGCCAGCAGCTTGGACTCCGGGACAGCCAGCTTC. This encodes CASSLDSGTASF.

The chain couples TRBV4-2 to TRBJ2-7; the match to TRBD2 covers 11 bases. CDR1 and CDR2 from the germline V gene are LGHNA and YNFKEQ. The CDR3 consists of 16 residues. V dropped 1 base and J dropped 4; count of bases not matched to a gene: 6. CDR3 region: CASSQAEGLAGYEQYF. The CDR3 coding sequence is TGTGCCAGCAGCCAAGCCGAAGGACTAGCGGGTTACGAGCAGTACTTC.

This clone was recorded only once. CDR3 sequence: CASSPPTNGGYEQYF. DNA for the CDR3: TGTGCCAGCTCACCACCGACTAACGGGGGTTACGAGCAGTACTTC. The V call is TRBV18, the J call TRBJ2-7; D might be TRBD2 (6 bases). Per the germline V gene, CDR1 is KGHSH and CDR2 is LQKENI. The CDR3 is 15 residues long. V dropped 0 bases and J dropped 4 bases, with 13 bases sitting between them.

V usage is TRBV29-1 and J usage is TRBJ1-2; 7 bases agree with TRBD1. This CDR3 is 14 amino acids long. The V segment lost 1 base and the J segment 1 base; nucleotides outside the gene matches: 3. Looked up from germline, CDR1 is SQVTM and CDR2 is ANQGSEA. The CDR3 loop is CSVEGWDSNYGYTF. The DNA for the CDR3 is TGCAGCGTTGAAGGTTGGGACAGTAACTATGGCTACACCTTC.

The chain uses TRBV11-2 and TRBJ1-3; D is possibly TRBD1 (5 bases). The CDR3 runs 15 residues. The ends were cut back, 2 bases at V and 0 bases at J, with 8 bases in the middle. Germline loops: CDR1 SGHAT, CDR2 FQNNGV. CDR3 residues: CASSLQGSSGNTIYF. DNA of the CDR3: TGTGCCAGCAGCTTACAGGGCTCCTCTGGAAACACCATATATTTT.

J is TRBJ2-5 and V is TRBV19; TRBD1 matches at 9 bases. The last part of the DNA fits TRBJ2-7 better; the J call may be wrong. Germline values: CDR1 LNHDA, CDR2 SQIVND (reference sequence). The CDR3 sequence is 14 residues long. This CDR3 reads CASNRGTGIYEQYF. The CDR3 DNA sequence: TGTGCCAGTAACCGCGGGACAGGGATCTACGAGCAGTACTTC.

The table lists this clone with a count of one. The chain couples TRBV6-1 to TRBJ2-5; D might be TRBD1 (5 bases). Germline values: CDR1 MNHNS, CDR2 SASEGT. The length of the CDR3 is 13 residues. The germline V and J ends were trimmed by 6 bases and 2 bases, with 10 bases remaining between them. In nucleotides, the CDR3 is TGTGCCAGCAGCGCCTACAGGCAAGAGACCCAGTACTTC. Encoded protein: CASSAYRQETQYF.

This sequence joins TRBV5-4 and TRBJ2-2; 7 bases fit TRBD1. This CDR3 region has 17 residues. Unmatched junction bases numbered 5, after V lost 0 bases and J lost 0 bases. The germline V gene has CDR1 SGHNT and CDR2 YYREEE (reference sequence). CDR3 bases: TGTGCCAGCAGCTTGGCCTACGGGACAGCGAACACCGGGGAGCTGTTTTTT. It yields the protein CASSLAYGTANTGELFF.

V usage is TRBV14 and J usage is TRBJ2-5, with TRBD1 matching 7 bases. CDR3 size: 15 residues. Germline V gene lookup returns CDR1 SGHDN and CDR2 FVKESK. The V gene end was trimmed by 4 bases and the J gene end by 1 base; junction bases not matched to a gene: 6. The CDR3 DNA reads as TGTGCCAGCAGCCCCTCTCGACAGGGCCAAGAGACCCAGTACTTC. This translates into CASSPSRQGQETQYF.

J is TRBJ2-4 and V is TRBV4-1, with 7 bases aligning to TRBD2. CDR3 length: 16 amino acids. After removal of 1 base from V and 1 base from J, the junction contained 4 bases not matched to a gene. Germline CDR1 MGHRA, CDR2 YSYEKL. The CDR3 DNA reads TGCGCCAGCAGCCAAGGTGCGGGAGCTGCCAAAAACATTCAGTACTTC. Translation: CASSQGAGAAKNIQYF.

The rearrangement joins TRBV9 to TRBJ2-4; 9 bases are a match to TRBD1. Germline V gene sequence: CDR1 SGDLS, CDR2 YYNGEE. The CDR3 has 15 residues. Trimming took 0 bases from V and 9 from J; bases not matched to a gene: 7. The CDR3 region has the DNA TGTGCCAGCAGCGTAGATGGGACAGGGTCGACCATTCAGTACTTC. It codes for CASSVDGTGSTIQYF.

The rearrangement links TRBV11-2 to TRBJ1-3; D uncertain. Trimming took 5 bases from V and 6 from J, leaving 20 bases between them. The CDR3 contains 16 residues. The germline V gene has CDR1 SGHAT and CDR2 FQNNGV. The CDR3 loop is CASSPVSPVGVNTIYF. CDR3 nucleotides: TGTGCCAGCAGCCCCGTGAGTCCGGTGGGAGTAAACACCATATATTTT.

This clone was seen once. V usage is TRBV29-1 and J usage is TRBJ2-5, with a possible D match to TRBD2 (6 bases). The V and J ends lost 7 bases and 4 bases respectively, with 13 bases between them. The germline V gene encodes CDR1 SQVTM and CDR2 ANQGSEA. The CDR3 has 12 residues. The CDR3, as DNA: TGCAGCGGGGGTGGAGGGAGAGAGACCCAGTACTTC. Protein product: CSGGGGRETQYF. Complete variable domain (other parts from reference TRBV29-1 and TRBJ2-5): SAVISQKPSRDICQRGTSLTIQCQVDSQVTMMFWYRQQPGQSLTLIATANQGSEATYESGFVIDKFPISRPNLTFSTLTVSNMSPEDSSIYLCSGGGGRETQYFGPGTRLLVL.

The chain joins TRBV27 to TRBJ1-2; 8 nucleotides agree with TRBD1. This CDR3 has 13 residues. The V gene's germline CDR1 is MNHEY and CDR2 SMNVEV (reference sequence). Losses at the gene ends were 6 bases for V and 8 bases for J; bases not matched to a gene: 8. DNA for the CDR3: TGTGCCAGCAGACCTCAGGGGGCCGGGGGCTACACCTTC. This gives the protein CASRPQGAGGYTF.

The CDR3 region has the DNA TGTGCCAGCAGCTCTGGTAGCGGGCGAACAACAGATACGCAGTATTTT. Translation: CASSSGSGRTTDTQYF. J is TRBJ2-3 and V is TRBV7-6; 7 bases are a match to TRBD2. CDR1 SGHVS and CDR2 FNYEAQ come from the germline V gene. The CDR3 length is 16 residues. J gave up 3 bases and V 4 bases, and 10 bases lay outside the gene matches.

This clone occurred many times. The J gene is TRBJ1-1, the V gene TRBV19, with D perhaps matching TRBD1 (5 bases). V shed 6 bases and J shed 0 bases, with 8 bases lying between them. Per the germline V gene, CDR1 is LNHDA and CDR2 is SQIVND (reference sequence). This CDR3 has 13 residues. The CDR3 bases are TGTGCCAGTAGCCAGACAGTGAACACTGAAGCTTTCTTT. Translated, it gives CASSQTVNTEAFF. The variable domain in full, with the rest retrieved from reference TRBV19 and TRBJ1-1, is DGGITQSPKYLFRKEGQNVTLSCEQNLNHDAMYWYRQDPGQGLRLIYYSQIVNDFQKGDIAEGYSVSREKKESFPLTVTSAQKNPTAFYLCASSQTVNTEAFFGQGTRLTVV.

This rearrangement joins TRBV7-2 to TRBJ2-7; 11 nucleotides line up with TRBD2. J lost 3 bases, V lost 2 bases, and 0 bases had no gene match. This CDR3 spans 14 amino acids. CDR1 and CDR2 (germline): SGHTA, FQGNSA. The CDR3 DNA reads TGTGCCAGCAGCTTAACTAGCGGGAGCTACGAGCAGTACTTC. This codes for CASSLTSGSYEQYF.

The genes are TRBV5-1 and TRBJ2-1; the match to TRBD2 covers 13 bases. After removal of 0 bases from V and 4 bases from J, the junction contained 13 bases not matched to a gene. In germline, CDR1 is SGHRS, CDR2 YFSETQ. The CDR3 contains 20 residues. The CDR3 spells CASSLAQGTSGVGQYNEQFF. CDR3 nucleotides: TGCGCCAGCAGCTTGGCACAGGGGACTAGCGGGGTCGGGCAATACAATGAGCAGTTCTTC.

This clone appeared a few times. The chain recombines TRBV27 with TRBJ2-7; D unresolved. The length of the CDR3 is 13 residues. The V gene lost 4 bases and the J gene lost 4 bases, with 11 bases spanning the gap. CDR1 is MNHEY, CDR2 SMNVEV, per germline (reference sequence). The CDR3 coding sequence is TGTGCCAGCAGTTATTCCTCTCCATACGAGCAGTACTTC. Its translation is CASSYSSPYEQYF.

This chain connects TRBV11-3 to TRBJ2-1, with 8 bases identical to TRBD2. The trim removed 4 bases at V and 7 bases at J, leaving 3 bases unmatched. The CDR3 is 13 amino acids. CDR1 and CDR2 from the germline V gene are SGHNT and YENEEA. Here the CDR3 DNA reads TGTGCCAGCAGCTCGGGCGGGAGGAATGAGCAGTTCTTC. Amino acid sequence: CASSSGGRNEQFF.